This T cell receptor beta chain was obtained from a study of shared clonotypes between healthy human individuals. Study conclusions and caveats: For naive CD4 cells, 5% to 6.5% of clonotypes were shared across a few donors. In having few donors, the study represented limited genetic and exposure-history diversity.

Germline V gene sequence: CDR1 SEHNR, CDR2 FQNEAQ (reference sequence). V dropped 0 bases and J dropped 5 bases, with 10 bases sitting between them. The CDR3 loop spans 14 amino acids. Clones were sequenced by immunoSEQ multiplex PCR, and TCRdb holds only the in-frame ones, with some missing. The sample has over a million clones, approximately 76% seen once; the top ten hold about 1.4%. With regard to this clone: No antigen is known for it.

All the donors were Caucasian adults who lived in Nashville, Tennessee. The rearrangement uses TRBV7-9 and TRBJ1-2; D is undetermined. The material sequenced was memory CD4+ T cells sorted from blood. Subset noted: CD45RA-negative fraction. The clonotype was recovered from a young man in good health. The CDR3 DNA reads TGTGCCAGCAGCTTAGCCGGGTTCGGGTATGGCTACACCTTC. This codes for CASSLAGFGYGYTF.